Reported below is one TCR beta chain. This specimen comes from a study of monozygotic twins with inflammatory bowel disease. CDR1 and CDR2 from the germline V gene are SQVTM and ANQGSEA. The CDR3 is 13 residues long. TCRdb reprocessed the 5' RACE reads; each CDR3 protein has one entry and no DNA is given. The sample totals more than 300,000 distinct CDR3 sequences. The V gene is TRBV29-1, the J gene TRBJ2-1; the TCRdb D gene call, TRBD2, has no DNA to confirm it. Sequenced input: blood. This TCR came from a human donor with ulcerative colitis or Crohn's disease, or a healthy co-twin of an affected twin (not recorded which). The CDR3 loop reads CSVGGLANNEQFF.